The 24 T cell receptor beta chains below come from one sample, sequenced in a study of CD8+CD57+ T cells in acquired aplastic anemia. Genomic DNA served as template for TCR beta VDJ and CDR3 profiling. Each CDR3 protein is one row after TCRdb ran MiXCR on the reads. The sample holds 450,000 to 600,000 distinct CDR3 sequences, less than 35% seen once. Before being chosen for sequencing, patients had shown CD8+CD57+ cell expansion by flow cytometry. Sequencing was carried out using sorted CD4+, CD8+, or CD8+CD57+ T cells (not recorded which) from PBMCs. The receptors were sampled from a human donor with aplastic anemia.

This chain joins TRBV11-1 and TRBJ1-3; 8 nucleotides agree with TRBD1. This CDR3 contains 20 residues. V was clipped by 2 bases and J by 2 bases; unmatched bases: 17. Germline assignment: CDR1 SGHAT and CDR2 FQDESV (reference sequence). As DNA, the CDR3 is TGTGCCAGCAGCTTATCCGGATGGGACAGGAGCCACTCCGCTGGAAACACCATATATTTT. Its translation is CASSLSGWDRSHSAGNTIYF.

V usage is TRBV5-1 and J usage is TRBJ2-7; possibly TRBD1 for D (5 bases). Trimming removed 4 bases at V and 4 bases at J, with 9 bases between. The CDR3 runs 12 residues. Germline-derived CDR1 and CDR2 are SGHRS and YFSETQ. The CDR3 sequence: CASSPTDYEQYF. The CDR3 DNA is TGCGCCAGCAGCCCGACAGATTACGAGCAGTACTTC.

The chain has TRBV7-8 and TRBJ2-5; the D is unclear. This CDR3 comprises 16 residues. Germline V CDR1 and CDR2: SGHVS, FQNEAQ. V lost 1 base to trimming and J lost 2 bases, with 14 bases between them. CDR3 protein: CASSLEAANIQETQYF. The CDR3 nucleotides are TGTGCCAGCAGCTTAGAAGCCGCGAATATACAAGAGACCCAGTACTTC.

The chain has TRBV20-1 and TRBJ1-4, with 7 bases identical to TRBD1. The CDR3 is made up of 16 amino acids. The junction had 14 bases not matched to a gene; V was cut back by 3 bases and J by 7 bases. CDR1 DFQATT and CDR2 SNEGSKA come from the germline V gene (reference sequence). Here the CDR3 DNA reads TGCAGTGCTAGTGAGAGCAGTAGGGGGCTTGGTGAAAAACTGTTTTTT. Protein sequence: CSASESSRGLGEKLFF.

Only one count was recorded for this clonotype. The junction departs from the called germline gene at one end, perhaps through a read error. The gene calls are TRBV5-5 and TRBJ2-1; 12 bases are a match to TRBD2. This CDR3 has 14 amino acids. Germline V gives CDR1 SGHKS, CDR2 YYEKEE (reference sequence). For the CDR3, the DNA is TGCGCCAGCAGCCTGACTAGCGGGAGAAATGAGCAGTTCTTC. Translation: CASSLTSGRNEQFF.

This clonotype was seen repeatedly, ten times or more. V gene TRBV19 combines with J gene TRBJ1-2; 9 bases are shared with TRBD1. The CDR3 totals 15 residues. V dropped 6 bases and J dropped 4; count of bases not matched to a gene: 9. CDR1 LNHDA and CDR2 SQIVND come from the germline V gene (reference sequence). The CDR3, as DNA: TGTGCCAGTAGGCCCACGGGGACAGGGAGCTATGGCTACACCTTC. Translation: CASRPTGTGSYGYTF.

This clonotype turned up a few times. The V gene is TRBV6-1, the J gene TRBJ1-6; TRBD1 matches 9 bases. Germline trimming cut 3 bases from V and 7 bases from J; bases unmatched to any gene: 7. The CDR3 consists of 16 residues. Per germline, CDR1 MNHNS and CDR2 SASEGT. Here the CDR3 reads CASSDWGQGLNSPLHF. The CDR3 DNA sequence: TGTGCCAGCAGTGATTGGGGACAGGGTTTGAATTCACCCCTCCACTTT.

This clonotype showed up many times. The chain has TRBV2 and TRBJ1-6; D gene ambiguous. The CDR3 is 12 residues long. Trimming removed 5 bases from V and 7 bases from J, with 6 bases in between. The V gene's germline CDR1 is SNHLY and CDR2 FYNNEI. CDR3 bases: TGTGCCAGCAGTTTAATCAATTCACCCCTCCACTTT. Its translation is CASSLINSPLHF.

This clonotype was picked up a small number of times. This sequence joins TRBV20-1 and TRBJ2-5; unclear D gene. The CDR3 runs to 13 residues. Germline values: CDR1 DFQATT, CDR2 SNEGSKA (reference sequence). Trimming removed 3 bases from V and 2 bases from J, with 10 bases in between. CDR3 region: CSASRRSQETQYF. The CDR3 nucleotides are TGCAGTGCTAGTCGACGGAGTCAAGAGACCCAGTACTTC.

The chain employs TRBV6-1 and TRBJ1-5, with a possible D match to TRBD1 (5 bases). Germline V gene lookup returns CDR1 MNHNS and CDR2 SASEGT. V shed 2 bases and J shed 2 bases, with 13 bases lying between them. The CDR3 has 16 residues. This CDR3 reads CASSESLGRGNQPQHF. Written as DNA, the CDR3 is TGTGCCAGCAGTGAAAGTCTAGGCAGGGGCAATCAGCCCCAGCATTTT.

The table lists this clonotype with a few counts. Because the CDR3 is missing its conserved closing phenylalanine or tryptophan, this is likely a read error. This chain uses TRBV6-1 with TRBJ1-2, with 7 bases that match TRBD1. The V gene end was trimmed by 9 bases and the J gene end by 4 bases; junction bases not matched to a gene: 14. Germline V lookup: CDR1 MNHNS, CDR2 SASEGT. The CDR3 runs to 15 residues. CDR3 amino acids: CASRDRARSLYGYTL. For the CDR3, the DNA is TGTGCCAGTAGAGACAGGGCCCGTAGCCTCTATGGCTACACCCTC.

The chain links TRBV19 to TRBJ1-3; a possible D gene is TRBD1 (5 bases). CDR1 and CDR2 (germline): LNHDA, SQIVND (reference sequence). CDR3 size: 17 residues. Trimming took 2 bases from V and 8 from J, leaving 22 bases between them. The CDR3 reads CASSIRLARTVGDTIYF. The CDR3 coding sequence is TGTGCCAGTAGTATAAGGTTGGCAAGGACGGTGGGGGACACCATATATTTT.

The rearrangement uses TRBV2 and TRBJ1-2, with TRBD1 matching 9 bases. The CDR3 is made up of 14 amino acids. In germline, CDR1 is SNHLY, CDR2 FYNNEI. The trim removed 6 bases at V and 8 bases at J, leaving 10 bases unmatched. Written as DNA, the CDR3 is TGTGCCAGCAGCACCGGGACAGGGTCAGGCGGCTACACCTTC. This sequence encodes CASSTGTGSGGYTF.

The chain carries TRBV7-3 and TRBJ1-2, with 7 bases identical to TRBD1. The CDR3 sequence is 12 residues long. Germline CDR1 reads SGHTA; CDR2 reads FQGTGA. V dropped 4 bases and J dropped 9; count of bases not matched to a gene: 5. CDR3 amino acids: CASSYPGQSYTF. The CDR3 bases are TGTGCCAGCAGCTATCCGGGACAGAGCTACACCTTC.

The CDR3: CASSYSGTGGDPTNQPQHF. CDR3 DNA sequence: TGTGCCAGCAGTTACTCCGGGACAGGGGGCGACCCGACGAATCAGCCCCAGCATTTT. The chain is built from TRBV6-2 or TRBV6-3 and TRBJ1-5, with 12 bases aligning to TRBD1. This CDR3 has 19 residues. Germline CDR1 reads MNHEY; CDR2 reads SVGEGT. Trimming cost V 0 bases and J 4 bases; bases outside gene matches: 10.

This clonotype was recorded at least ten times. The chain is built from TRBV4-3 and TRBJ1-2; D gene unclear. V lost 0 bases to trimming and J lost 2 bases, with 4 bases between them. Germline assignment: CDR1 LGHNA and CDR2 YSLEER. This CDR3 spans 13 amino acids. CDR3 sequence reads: CASSQEQNYGYTF. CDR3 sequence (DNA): TGCGCCAGCAGCCAAGAACAAAACTATGGCTACACCTTC.

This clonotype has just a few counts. In nucleotides, the CDR3 is TGTGCCAGCAGGCCGACAGGTAAGGGCAATCAGCCCCAGCATTTT. This gives the protein CASRPTGKGNQPQHF. The chain combines TRBV25-1 with TRBJ1-5; D is perhaps TRBD1 (6 bases). Per germline, CDR1 MGHDK and CDR2 SYGVNS. Trimming pared 6 bases from V and 2 bases from J, leaving 14 bases between. The CDR3 contains 15 residues.

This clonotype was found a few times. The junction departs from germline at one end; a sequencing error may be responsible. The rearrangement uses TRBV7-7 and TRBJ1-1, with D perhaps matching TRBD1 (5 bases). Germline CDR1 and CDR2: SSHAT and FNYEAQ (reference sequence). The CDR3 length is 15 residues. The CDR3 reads CASRTNGLGTTEAFF. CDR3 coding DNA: TGTGCTAGCAGGACAAATGGGTTAGGGACCACTGAAGCTTTCTTT.

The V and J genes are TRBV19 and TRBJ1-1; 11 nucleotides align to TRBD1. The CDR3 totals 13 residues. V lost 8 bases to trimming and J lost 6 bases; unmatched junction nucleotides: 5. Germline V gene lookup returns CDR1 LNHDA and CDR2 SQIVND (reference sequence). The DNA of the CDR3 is TGTGCCAGTCATCCGGGACAGGGGGCTGAAGCTTTCTTT. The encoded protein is CASHPGQGAEAFF.

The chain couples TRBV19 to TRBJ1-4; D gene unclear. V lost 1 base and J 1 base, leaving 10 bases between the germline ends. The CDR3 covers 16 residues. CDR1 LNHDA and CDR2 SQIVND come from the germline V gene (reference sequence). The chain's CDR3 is CASSIGEFGTNEKLFF. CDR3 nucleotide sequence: TGTGCCAGTAGTATAGGGGAATTCGGAACTAATGAAAAACTGTTTTTT.

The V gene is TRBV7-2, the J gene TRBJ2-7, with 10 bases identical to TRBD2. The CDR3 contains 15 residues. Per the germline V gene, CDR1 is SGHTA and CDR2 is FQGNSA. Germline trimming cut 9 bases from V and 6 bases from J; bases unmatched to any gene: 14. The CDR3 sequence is CARNRAVQREGEQYF. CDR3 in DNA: TGTGCCAGAAATAGAGCGGTCCAGCGGGAGGGCGAGCAGTACTTC.

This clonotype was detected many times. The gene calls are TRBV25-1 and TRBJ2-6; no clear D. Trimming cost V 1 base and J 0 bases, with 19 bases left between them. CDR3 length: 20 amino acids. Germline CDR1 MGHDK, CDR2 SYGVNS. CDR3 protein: CASSEFGWETEFSGANVLTF. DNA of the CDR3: TGTGCCAGCAGTGAATTTGGTTGGGAAACAGAGTTCTCTGGGGCCAACGTCCTGACTTTC.

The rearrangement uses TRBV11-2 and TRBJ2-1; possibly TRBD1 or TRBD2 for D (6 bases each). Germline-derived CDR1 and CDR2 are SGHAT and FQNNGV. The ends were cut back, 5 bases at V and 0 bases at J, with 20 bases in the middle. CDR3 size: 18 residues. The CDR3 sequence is CASSHARGGESSYNEQFF. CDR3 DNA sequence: TGTGCCAGCAGCCATGCCAGGGGCGGGGAGAGCTCCTACAATGAGCAGTTCTTC.

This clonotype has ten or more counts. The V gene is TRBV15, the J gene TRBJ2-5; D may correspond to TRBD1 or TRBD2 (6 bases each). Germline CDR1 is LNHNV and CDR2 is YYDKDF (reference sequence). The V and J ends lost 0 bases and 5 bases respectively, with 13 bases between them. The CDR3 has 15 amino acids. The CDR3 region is CATSRDTGAPETQYF. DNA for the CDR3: TGTGCCACCAGCAGAGATACGGGGGCGCCGGAGACCCAGTACTTC.